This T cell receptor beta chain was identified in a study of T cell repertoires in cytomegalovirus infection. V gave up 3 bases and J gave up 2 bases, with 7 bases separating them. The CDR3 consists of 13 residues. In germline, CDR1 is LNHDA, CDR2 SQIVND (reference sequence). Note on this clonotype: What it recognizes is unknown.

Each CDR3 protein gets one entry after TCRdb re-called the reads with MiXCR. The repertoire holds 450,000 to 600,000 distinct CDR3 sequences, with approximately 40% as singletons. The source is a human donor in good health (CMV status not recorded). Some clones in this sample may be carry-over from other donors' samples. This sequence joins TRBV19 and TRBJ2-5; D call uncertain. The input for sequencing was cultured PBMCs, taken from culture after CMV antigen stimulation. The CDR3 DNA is TGTGCCAGTAGTATGGGCAGTCAAGAGACCCAGTACTTC. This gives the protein CASSMGSQETQYF.